This T cell receptor (beta chain) is drawn from a study of T cell responses to AZD1222 COVID-19 vaccine. Germline V gives CDR1 SQVTM, CDR2 ANQGSEA. V lost 6 bases and J 0 bases, leaving 13 bases between the germline ends. The length of the CDR3 is 14 residues. Data came from immunoSEQ multiplex PCR; TCRdb stores just in-frame clones and leaves some out. The data show under 150,000 clones, with about 90% seen just once and 5.2% held by the top ten. The V gene is TRBV29-1, the J gene TRBJ2-3, with D possibly matching TRBD2 (5 bases). This receptor was obtained from an adult in good health. The sequenced sample was peripheral blood, obtained on day 0 of AZD1222 vaccination. The CDR3 DNA is TGCAGCGTCGAACCTGGGAGTAGCACAGATACGCAGTATTTT. This gives the protein CSVEPGSSTDTQYF.